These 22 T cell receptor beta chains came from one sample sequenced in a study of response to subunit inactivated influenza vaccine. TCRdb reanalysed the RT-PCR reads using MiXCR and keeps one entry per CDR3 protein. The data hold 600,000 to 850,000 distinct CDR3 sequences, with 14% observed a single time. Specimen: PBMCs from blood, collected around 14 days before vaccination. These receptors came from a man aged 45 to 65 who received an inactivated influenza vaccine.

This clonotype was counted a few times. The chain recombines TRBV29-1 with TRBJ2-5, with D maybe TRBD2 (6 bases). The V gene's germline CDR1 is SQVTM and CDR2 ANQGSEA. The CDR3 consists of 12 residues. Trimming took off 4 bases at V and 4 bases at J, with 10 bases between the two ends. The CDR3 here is CSVAGAGETQYF. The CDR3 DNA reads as TGCAGCGTTGCAGGAGCGGGAGAGACCCAGTACTTC.

The DNA for the CDR3 is TGCGCCAGCAGCATTTCCCGGACAGGGGGCACAGATACGCAGTATTTT. It encodes CASSISRTGGTDTQYF. The chain links TRBV5-1 to TRBJ2-3; TRBD1 aligns across 9 bases. The CDR3 runs to 16 residues. V was pared by 4 bases and J by 1 base, with 7 bases of the junction left unmatched. Per the germline V gene, CDR1 is SGHRS and CDR2 is YFSETQ.

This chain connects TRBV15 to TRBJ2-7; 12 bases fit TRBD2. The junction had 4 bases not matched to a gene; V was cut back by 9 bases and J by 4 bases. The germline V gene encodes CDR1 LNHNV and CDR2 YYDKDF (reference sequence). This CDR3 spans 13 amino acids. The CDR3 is CATKLAGGYEQYF. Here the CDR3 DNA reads TGTGCCACTAAACTAGCGGGAGGTTACGAGCAGTACTTC. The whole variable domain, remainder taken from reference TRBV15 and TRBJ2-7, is DAMVIQNPRYQVTQFGKPVTLSCSQTLNHNVMYWYQQKSSQAPKLLFHYYDKDFNNEADTPDNFQSRRPNTSFCFLDIRSPGLGDTAMYLCATKLAGGYEQYFGPGTRLTVT.

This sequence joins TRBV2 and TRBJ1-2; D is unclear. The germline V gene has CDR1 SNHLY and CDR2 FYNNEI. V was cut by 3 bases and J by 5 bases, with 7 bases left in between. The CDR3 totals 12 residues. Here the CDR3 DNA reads TGTGCCAGCAGTGAGGCTCAGTATGGCTACACCTTC. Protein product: CASSEAQYGYTF.

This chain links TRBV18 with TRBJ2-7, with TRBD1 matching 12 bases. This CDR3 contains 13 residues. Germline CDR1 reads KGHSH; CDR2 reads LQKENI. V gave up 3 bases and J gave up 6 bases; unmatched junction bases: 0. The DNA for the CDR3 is TGTGCCAGCTCACCGGGACAGGGGGCCGAGCAGTACTTC. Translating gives CASSPGQGAEQYF.

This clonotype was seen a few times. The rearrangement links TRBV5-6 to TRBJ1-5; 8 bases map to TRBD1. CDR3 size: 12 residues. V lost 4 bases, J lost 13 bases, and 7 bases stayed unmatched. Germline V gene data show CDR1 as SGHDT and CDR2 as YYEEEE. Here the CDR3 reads CASSRQTGGQHF. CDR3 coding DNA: TGTGCCAGCAGCCGGCAAACAGGGGGTCAGCATTTT.

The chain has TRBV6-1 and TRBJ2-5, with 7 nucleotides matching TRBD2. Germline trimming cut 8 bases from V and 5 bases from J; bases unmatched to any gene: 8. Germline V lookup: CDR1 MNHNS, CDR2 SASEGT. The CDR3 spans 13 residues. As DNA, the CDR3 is TGTGCCAGCCGCGCGACTAGCAGCGAGACCCAGTACTTC. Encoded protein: CASRATSSETQYF.

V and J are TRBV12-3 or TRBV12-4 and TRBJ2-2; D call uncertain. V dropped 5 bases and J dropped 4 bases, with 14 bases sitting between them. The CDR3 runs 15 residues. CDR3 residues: CASSGNLVVTGELFF. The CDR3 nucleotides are TGTGCCAGCAGTGGAAATCTAGTGGTCACCGGGGAGCTGTTTTTT.

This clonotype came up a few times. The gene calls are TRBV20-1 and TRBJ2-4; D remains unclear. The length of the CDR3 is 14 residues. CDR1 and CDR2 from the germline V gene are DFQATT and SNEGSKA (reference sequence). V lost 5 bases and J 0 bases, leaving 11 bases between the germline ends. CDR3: CSALGNLAKNIQYF. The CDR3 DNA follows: TGCAGTGCTCTGGGTAACCTAGCCAAAAACATTCAGTACTTC.

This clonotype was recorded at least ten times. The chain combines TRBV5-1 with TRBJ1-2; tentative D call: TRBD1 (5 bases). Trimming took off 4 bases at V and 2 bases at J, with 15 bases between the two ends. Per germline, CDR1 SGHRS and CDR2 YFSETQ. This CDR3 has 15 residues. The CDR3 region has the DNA TGCGCCAGCAGCCTCATGCCAGGGAACAACTATGGCTACACCTTC. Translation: CASSLMPGNNYGYTF.

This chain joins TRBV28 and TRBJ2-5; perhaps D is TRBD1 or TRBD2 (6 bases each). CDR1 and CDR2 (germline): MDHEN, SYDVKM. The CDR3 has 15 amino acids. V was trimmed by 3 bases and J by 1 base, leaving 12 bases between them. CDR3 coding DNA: TGTGCCAGCAGTTTGAGGGGGGTGCGCCAAGAGACCCAGTACTTC. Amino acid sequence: CASSLRGVRQETQYF.

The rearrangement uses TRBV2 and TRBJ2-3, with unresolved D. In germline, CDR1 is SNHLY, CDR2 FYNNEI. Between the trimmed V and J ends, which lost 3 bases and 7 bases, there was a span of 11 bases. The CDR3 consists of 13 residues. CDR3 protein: CASSDLSINTQYF. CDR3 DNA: TGTGCCAGCAGTGATTTATCAATAAATACGCAGTATTTT.

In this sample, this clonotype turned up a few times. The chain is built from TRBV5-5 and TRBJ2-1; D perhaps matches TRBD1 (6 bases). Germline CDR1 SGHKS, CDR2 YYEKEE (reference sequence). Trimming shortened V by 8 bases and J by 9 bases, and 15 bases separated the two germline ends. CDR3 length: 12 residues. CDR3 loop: CASYRVRGEQFF. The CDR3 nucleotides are TGTGCCAGTTACAGGGTCCGTGGTGAGCAGTTCTTC.

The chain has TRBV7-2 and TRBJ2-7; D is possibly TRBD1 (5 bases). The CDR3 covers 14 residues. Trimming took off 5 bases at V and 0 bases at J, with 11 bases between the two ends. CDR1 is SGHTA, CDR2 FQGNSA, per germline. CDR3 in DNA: TGTGCCAGCAGCCCGATGACAGTCTCCTACGAGCAGTACTTC. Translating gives CASSPMTVSYEQYF.

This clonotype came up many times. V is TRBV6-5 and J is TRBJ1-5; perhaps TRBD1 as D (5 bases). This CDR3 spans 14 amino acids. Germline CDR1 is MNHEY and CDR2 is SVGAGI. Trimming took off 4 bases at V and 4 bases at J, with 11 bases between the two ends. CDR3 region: CASSSGRDNQPQHF. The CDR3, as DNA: TGTGCCAGCAGTTCGGGACGGGATAATCAGCCCCAGCATTTT.

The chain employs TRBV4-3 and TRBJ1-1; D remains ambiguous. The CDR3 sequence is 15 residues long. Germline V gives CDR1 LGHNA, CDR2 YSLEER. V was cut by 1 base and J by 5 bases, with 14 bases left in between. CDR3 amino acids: CASSQVLGGGTEAFF. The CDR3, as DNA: TGCGCCAGCAGCCAAGTGCTGGGAGGAGGGACTGAAGCTTTCTTT.

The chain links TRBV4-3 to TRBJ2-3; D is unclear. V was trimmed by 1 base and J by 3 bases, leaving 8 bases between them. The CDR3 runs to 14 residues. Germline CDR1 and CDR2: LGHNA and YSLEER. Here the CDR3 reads CASSQGGLTDTQYF. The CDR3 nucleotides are TGCGCCAGCAGCCAAGGGGGTTTAACAGATACGCAGTATTTT.

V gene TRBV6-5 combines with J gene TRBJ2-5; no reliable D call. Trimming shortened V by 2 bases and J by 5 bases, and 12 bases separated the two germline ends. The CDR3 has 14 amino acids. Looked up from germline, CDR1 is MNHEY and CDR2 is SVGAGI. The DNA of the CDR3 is TGTGCCAGCAGTTACAGTTTAGTAGGGGAGACCCAGTACTTC. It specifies CASSYSLVGETQYF.

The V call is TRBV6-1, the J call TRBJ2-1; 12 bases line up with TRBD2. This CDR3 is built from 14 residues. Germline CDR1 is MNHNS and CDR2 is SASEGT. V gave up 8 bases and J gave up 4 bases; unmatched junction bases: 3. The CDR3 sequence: CASLTSGGYNEQFF. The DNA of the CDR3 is TGTGCCAGCCTGACTAGCGGGGGTTACAATGAGCAGTTCTTC.

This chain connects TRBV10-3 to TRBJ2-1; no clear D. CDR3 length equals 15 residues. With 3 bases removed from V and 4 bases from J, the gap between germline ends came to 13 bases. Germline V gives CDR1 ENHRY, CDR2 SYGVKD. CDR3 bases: TGTGCCATCAGTGAAACAAGTCTTAGGTACAATGAGCAGTTCTTC. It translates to CAISETSLRYNEQFF.

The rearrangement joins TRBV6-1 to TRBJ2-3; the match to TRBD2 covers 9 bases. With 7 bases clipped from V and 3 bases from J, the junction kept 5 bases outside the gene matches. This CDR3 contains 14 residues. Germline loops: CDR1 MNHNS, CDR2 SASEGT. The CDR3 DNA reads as TGTGCCAGCAATCTAGCGGGGAAAACAGATACGCAGTATTTT. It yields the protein CASNLAGKTDTQYF.

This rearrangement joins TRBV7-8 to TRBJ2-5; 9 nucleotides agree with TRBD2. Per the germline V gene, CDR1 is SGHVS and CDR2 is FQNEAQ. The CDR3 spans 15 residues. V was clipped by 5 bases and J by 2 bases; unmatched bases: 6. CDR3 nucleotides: TGTGCCAGCAGCGAGACTAGCGGATCTCAAGAGACCCAGTACTTC. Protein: CASSETSGSQETQYF. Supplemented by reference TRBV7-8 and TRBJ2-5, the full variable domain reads GAGVSQSPRYKVAKRGQDVALRCDPISGHVSLFWYQQALGQGPEFLTYFQNEAQLDKSGLPSDRFFAERPEGSVSTLKIQRTQQEDSAVYLCASSETSGSQETQYFGPGTRLLVL.